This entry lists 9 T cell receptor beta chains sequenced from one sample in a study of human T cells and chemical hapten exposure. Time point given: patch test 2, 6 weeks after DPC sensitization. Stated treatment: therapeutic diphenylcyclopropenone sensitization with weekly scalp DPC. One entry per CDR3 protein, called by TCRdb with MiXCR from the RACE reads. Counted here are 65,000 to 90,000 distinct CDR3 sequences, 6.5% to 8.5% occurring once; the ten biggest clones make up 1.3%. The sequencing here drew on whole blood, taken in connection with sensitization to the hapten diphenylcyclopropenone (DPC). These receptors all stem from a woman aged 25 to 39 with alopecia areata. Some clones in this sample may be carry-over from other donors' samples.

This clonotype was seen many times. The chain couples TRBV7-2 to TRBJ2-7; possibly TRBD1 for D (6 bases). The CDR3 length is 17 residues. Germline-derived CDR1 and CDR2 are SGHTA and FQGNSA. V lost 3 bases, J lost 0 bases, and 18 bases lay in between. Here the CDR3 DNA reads TGTGCCAGCAGCTTCATGATATATGACAGGAGCTCCTACGAGCAGTACTTC. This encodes CASSFMIYDRSSYEQYF. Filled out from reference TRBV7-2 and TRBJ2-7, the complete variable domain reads GAGVSQSPSNKVTEKGKDVELRCDPISGHTALYWYRQSLGQGLEFLIYFQGNSAPDKSGLPSDRFSAERTGGSVSTLTIQRTQQEDSAVYLCASSFMIYDRSSYEQYFGPGTRLTVT.

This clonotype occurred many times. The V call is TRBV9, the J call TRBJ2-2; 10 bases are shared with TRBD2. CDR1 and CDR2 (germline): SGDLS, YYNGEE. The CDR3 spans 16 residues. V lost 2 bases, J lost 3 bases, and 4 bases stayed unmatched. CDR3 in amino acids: CASSVTGTSDTGELFF. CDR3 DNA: TGTGCCAGCAGCGTTACCGGGACTAGCGACACCGGGGAGCTGTTTTTT.

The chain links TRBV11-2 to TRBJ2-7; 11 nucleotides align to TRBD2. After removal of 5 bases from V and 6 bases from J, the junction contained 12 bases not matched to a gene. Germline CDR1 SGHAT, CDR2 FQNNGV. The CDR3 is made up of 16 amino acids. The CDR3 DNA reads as TGTGCCAGCAGCCCAAAATCCGGGACTAGCGGCCTCGAGCAGTACTTC. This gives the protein CASSPKSGTSGLEQYF.

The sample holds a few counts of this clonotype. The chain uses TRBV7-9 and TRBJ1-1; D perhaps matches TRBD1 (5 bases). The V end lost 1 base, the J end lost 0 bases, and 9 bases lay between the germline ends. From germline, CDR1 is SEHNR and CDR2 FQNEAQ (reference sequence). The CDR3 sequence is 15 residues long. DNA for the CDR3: TGTGCCAGCAGCTTAGGACAGAACCTGAACACTGAAGCTTTCTTT. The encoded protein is CASSLGQNLNTEAFF.

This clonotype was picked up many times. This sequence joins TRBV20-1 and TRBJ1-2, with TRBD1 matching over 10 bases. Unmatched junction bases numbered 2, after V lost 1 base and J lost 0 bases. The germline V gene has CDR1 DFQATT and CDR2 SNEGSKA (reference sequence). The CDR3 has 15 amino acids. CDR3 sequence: CSARGDRGPNYGYTF. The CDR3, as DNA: TGCAGTGCTAGAGGGGACAGGGGACCTAACTATGGCTACACCTTC.

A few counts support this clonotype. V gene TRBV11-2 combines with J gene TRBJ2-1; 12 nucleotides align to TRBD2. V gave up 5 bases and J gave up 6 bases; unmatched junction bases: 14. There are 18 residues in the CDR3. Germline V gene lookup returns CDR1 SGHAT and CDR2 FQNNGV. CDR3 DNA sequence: TGTGCCAGCAGCCAAAGGAGGGCTAGCGGGGGGGGGGGCAATGAGCAGTTCTTC. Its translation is CASSQRRASGGGGNEQFF.

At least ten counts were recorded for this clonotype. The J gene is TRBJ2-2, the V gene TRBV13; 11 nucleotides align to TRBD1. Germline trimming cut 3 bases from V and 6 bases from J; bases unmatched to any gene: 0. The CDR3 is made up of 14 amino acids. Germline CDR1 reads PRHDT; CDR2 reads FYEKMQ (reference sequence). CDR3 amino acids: CASSLGQGAGELFF. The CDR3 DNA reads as TGTGCCAGCAGCTTGGGACAGGGGGCCGGGGAGCTGTTTTTT. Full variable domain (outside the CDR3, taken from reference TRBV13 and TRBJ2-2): AAGVIQSPRHLIKEKRETATLKCYPIPRHDTVYWYQQGPGQDPQFLISFYEKMQSDKGSIPDRFSAQQFSDYHSELNMSSLELGDSALYFCASSLGQGAGELFFGEGSRLTVL.

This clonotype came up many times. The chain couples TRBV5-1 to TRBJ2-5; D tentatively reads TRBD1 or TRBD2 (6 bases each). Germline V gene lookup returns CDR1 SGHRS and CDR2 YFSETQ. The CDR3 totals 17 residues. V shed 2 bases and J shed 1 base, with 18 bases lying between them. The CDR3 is CASSFGRGGITQETQYF. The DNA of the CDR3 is TGCGCCAGCAGCTTTGGCAGAGGGGGGATCACCCAAGAGACCCAGTACTTC.

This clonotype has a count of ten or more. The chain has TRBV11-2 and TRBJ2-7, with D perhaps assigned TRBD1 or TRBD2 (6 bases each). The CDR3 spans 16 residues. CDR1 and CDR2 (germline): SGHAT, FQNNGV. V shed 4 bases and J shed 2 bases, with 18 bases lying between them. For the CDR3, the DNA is TGTGCCAGCAGCTCCGAGAGGGGGGTTTTCACCTACGAGCAGTACTTC. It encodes CASSSERGVFTYEQYF. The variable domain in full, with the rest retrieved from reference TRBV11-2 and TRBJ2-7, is EAGVAQSPRYKIIEKRQSVAFWCNPISGHATLYWYQQILGQGPKLLIQFQNNGVVDDSQLPKDRFSAERLKGVDSTLKIQPAKLEDSAVYLCASSSERGVFTYEQYFGPGTRLTVT.